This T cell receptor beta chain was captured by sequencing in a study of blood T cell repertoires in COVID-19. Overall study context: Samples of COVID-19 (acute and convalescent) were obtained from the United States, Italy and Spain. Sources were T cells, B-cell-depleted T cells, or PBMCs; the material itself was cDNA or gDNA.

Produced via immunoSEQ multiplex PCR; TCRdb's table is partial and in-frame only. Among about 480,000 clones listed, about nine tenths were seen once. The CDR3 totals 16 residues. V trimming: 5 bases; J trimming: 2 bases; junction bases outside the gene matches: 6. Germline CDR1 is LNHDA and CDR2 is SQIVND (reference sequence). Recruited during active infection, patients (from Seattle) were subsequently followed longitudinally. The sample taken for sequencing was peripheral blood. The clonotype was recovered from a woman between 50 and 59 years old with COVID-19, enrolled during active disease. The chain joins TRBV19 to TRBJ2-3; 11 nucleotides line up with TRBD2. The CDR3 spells CASSVASGGNTDTQYF. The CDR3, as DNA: TGTGCCAGTAGTGTCGCTAGCGGGGGGAACACAGATACGCAGTATTTT.